The T cell receptor beta chain described here comes from a study of T cells in Graves' hyperthyroidism and ophthalmopathy. The study, taken as a whole, reports: Most thyroid clonotypes expanded above 0.001 appeared in blood too.

It was RNA transcripts that yielded the amplified TCR beta CDR3 regions. RT-PCR in the first round (using the HTBI primer set) targeted the TCR CDR3. TCRdb used MiXCR to reprocess the multiplex PCR reads, holding one entry per CDR3 protein. The table has about 520,000 distinct CDR3 sequences, roughly a quarter seen once. Of note for this clonotype: The antigen remains unidentified.

The junction had 12 bases not matched to a gene; V was cut back by 5 bases and J by 7 bases. The CDR3 consists of 15 residues. From germline, CDR1 is MNHEY and CDR2 SVGEGT. This receptor was taken from a woman between 25 and 40 years old with Graves' ophthalmopathy. Sequencing used blood. The chain uses TRBV6-2 or TRBV6-3 and TRBJ1-2; 8 bases are shared with TRBD1. The CDR3 loop is CASSTLDRVDSGYTF. CDR3 bases: TGTGCCAGCAGTACCTTGGACAGGGTTGATAGTGGCTACACCTTC.